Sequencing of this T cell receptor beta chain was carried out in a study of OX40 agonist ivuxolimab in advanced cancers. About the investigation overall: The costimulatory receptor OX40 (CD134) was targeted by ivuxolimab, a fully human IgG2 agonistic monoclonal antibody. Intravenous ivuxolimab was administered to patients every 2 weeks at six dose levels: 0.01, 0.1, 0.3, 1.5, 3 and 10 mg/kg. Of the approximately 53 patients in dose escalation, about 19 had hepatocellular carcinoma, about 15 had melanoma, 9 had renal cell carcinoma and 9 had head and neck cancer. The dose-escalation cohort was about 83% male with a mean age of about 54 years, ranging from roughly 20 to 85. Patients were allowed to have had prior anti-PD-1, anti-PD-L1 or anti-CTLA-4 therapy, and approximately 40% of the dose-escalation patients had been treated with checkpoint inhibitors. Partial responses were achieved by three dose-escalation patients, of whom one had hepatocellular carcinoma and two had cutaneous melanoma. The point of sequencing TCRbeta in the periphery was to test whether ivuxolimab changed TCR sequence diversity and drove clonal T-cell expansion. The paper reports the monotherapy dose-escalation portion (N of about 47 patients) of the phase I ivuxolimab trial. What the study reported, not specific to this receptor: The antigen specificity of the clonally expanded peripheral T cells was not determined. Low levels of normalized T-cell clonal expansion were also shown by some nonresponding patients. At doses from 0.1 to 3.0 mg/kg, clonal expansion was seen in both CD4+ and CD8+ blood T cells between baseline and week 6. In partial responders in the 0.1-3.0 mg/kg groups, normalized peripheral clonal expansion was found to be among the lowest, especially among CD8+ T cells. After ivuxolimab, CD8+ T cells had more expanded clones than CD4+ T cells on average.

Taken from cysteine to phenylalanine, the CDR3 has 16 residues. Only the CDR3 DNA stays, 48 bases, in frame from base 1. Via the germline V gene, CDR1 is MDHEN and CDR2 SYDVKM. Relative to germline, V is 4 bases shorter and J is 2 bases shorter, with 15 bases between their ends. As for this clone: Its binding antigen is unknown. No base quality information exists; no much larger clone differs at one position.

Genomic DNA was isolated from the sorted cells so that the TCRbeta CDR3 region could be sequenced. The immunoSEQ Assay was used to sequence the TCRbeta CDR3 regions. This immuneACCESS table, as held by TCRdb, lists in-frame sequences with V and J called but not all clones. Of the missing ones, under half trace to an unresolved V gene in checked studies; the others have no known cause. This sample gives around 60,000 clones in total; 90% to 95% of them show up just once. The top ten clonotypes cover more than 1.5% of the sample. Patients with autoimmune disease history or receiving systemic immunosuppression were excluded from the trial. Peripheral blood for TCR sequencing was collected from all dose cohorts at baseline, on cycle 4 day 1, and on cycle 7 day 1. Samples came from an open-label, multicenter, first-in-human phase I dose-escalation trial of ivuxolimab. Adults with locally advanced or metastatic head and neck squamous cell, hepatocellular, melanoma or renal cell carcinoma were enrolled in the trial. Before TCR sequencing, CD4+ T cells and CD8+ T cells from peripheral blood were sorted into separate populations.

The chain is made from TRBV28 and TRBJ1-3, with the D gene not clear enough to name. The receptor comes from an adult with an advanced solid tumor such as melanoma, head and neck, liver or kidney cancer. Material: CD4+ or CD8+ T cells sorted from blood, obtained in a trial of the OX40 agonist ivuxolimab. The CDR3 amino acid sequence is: CASSSPAAGPGNTIYF. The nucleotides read TGTGCCAGCAGTTCGCCCGCGGCAGGCCCTGGAAACACCATATATTTT. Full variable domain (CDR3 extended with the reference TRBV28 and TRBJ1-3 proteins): DVKVTQSSRYLVKRTGEKVFLECVQDMDHENMFWYRQDPGLGLRLIYFSYDVKMKEKGDIPEGYSVSREKKERFSLILESASTNQTSMYLCASSSPAAGPGNTIYFGEGSWLTVV.